A single sample gave rise to the 32 T cell receptor beta chains below, sequenced in a study of tumor and adjacent non-tumor tissue in lung cancer. RNA was extracted from bulk tissue without any cell sorting. The normal lung tissue was taken more than 3 cm from the tumor edge. TCRbeta libraries were built with three rounds of nested PCR, modified from ARM-PCR. TCRdb ran MiXCR on the multiplex PCR reads and lists one entry per CDR3 protein. Here the sample spans 80,000 or so distinct CDR3 sequences, about four fifths being singletons. The sequenced sample was distant non-tumor lung tissue. The receptors shown here come from a man in his 60s with non-small cell lung cancer.

As regards this clonotype: One junction end does not reproduce the germline sequence, and a read error may be involved. The gene calls are TRBV11-2 and TRBJ2-5; 7 nucleotides match TRBD1. In germline, CDR1 is SGHAT, CDR2 FQNNGV. CDR3 length equals 14 residues. CDR3 protein: CASSSGQVHETHYF. The DNA for the CDR3 is TGTGCCAGCAGCTCTGGACAGGTCCATGAGACCCATTACTTT.

This clonotype was observed many times. The V call is TRBV6-6, the J call TRBJ1-5; D gene ambiguous. The CDR3 extends over 13 amino acids. Trimming stripped 6 bases from V and 0 bases from J, with 6 bases between. Germline V gene sequence: CDR1 MNHNY, CDR2 SVGAGI (reference sequence). CDR3 DNA: TGTGCCAGCAGAAGTTATAGCAATCAGCCCCAGCATTTT. Amino acids: CASRSYSNQPQHF.

In the case of this clonotype: The junction differs from germline at one of its ends, possibly a read error. The rearrangement joins TRBV12-3 or TRBV12-4 to TRBJ2-5; D might be TRBD1 (7 bases). This CDR3 comprises 13 residues. This CDR3 is CASRQGTGETKYF. CDR3 sequence (DNA): TGTGCCAGCAGACAGGGGACGGGAGAGACCAAGTACTTC.

This chain connects TRBV11-2 to TRBJ2-5; tentatively, D is TRBD2 (6 bases). The CDR3 is made up of 13 amino acids. Germline values: CDR1 SGHAT, CDR2 FQNNGV. Trimming cost V 8 bases and J 8 bases, with 18 bases left between them. CDR3 region: CASGKGSGDTQYF. The CDR3 region has the DNA TGTGCCAGCGGCAAGGGCTCGGGGGATACCCAGTACTTC. The variable domain in full, completed from reference TRBV11-2 and TRBJ2-5, reads EAGVAQSPRYKIIEKRQSVAFWCNPISGHATLYWYQQILGQGPKLLIQFQNNGVVDDSQLPKDRFSAERLKGVDSTLKIQPAKLEDSAVYLCASGKGSGDTQYFGPGTRLLVL.

This clonotype showed up just a few times. The chain joins TRBV11-2 to TRBJ2-7; weak D call: TRBD2 (6 bases). Trimming cost V 1 base and J 3 bases, with 10 bases left between them. Germline assignment: CDR1 SGHAT and CDR2 FQNNGV. This CDR3 has 14 residues. In nucleotides, the CDR3 is TGTGCCAGCAGCTTAGTTAGGGACTGCTACGAGCAGTACTTC. Translated: CASSLVRDCYEQYF.

This sequence joins TRBV12-3 or TRBV12-4 and TRBJ2-2; possible D gene TRBD2, 6 bases. With 7 bases removed from V and 5 bases from J, the gap between germline ends came to 11 bases. The CDR3 sequence is 13 residues long. CDR3 DNA sequence: TGTGCCAGCATCTCACTAGCTACCGGGGAGCTGTTTTTT. Protein: CASISLATGELFF.

With regard to this clonotype: Likely a read error: the CDR3 ends without its conserved phenylalanine or tryptophan. J is TRBJ2-7 and V is TRBV11-2; maybe TRBD2 (7 bases). Per the germline V gene, CDR1 is SGHAT and CDR2 is FQNNGV. There are 17 residues in the CDR3. The DNA for the CDR3 is TGTGCCAGCAGCCCCCTATCAGGGGCAGCGGGAACATACGTGCAGTACTTA. This codes for CASSPLSGAAGTYVQYL.

Points on this clonotype: A junction boundary mismatches the germline segment, possibly from a read error. The rearrangement joins TRBV20-1 to TRBJ1-2, with 8 bases identical to TRBD1. Germline V gives CDR1 DFQATT, CDR2 SNEGSKA (reference sequence). CDR3 length: 16 residues. The CDR3 loop reads CSAKDPTGADNYGYTF. CDR3 in DNA: TGCAGTGCTAAAGACCCGACAGGGGCGGATAACTATGGATACACCTTC.

The V and J genes are TRBV11-3 and TRBJ2-1, with D perhaps given as TRBD1 or TRBD2 (6 bases each). Germline CDR1 is SGHNT and CDR2 is YENEEA. Deletions cut 1 base from V and 10 bases from J, with 17 bases between. The CDR3 totals 15 residues. The CDR3 nucleotides read TGTGCCAGCAGCTTAGGAGTTAGCGGAGGGGGGGAGCAGTTCTTC. Translating it yields CASSLGVSGGGEQFF.

Regarding this clonotype: One end of the junction fails to match germline, which may point to a read error. The gene calls are TRBV20-1 and TRBJ2-7; 15 bases are shared with TRBD2. This CDR3 has 19 residues. CDR1 DFQATT and CDR2 SNEGSKA come from the germline V gene (reference sequence). CDR3 nucleotides: TGCAGTGCTAGAGAAGACCGGACTAGCGGGAGGGTTGCAGAGAGAGAGCACTACTTC. Its translation is CSAREDRTSGRVAEREHYF.

Remarks on this clonotype: At one end, the junction sequence differs from germline, possibly due to a read error. The chain uses TRBV5-1 and TRBJ2-3, with a weak D call TRBD2 (5 bases). Germline values: CDR1 SGHRS, CDR2 YFSETQ. The CDR3 covers 16 residues. Here the CDR3 reads CASSVKEGAITYTQYF. In nucleotides, the CDR3 is TGCGCAAGCAGCGTGAAAGAGGGAGCCATCACATATACGCAGTATTTT.

The count of this clonotype is one. A much larger clone lies one base from this, so it may be a read error. This rearrangement joins TRBV6-5 to TRBJ2-5, with D perhaps TRBD2 (7 bases). The germline V gene has CDR1 MNHEY and CDR2 SVGAGI. The CDR3 loop spans 13 amino acids. CDR3 coding DNA: TGTGCCAGCAGGTCGGGGGGCCAAGAGATCCAGTACTTC. It specifies CASRSGGQEIQYF.

To note about this clonotype: The junction shows a germline mismatch at one end, possibly a read error. J is TRBJ1-6 and V is TRBV11-2, with D maybe TRBD1 (5 bases). Germline loops: CDR1 SGHAT, CDR2 FQNNGV. The CDR3 is 15 residues long. CDR3 amino acids: CASSLRGDDNSPLHF. DNA of the CDR3: TGTGCCAGTAGCTTACGAGGGGACGATAATTCACCCCTCCACTTT.

The count of this clonotype is one. An end of the junction does not agree with germline; a read error may underlie this. CDR3 protein: CASSFNLFLHEQLF. As DNA, the CDR3 is TGCGCCAGCAGCTTTAATCTGTTTCTACATGAGCAGCTCTTC. The rearrangement joins TRBV4-3 to TRBJ2-1; D not certain. CDR3 size: 14 residues. From germline, CDR1 is LGHNA and CDR2 YSLEER.

About this clonotype: A much bigger clone sits one base away, suggesting this may be a read error. This sequence joins TRBV12-2 and TRBJ2-7; whether TRBD1, the table's D call, matches the DNA was not checked. TRBV12-2 is classified as a pseudogene. The CDR3 has 16 residues. The CDR3 DNA follows: TGTGCAAGTCGCTTAACTCACAGGGGGCGAATCTACGAGCAGTACTTC. Translation gives CASRLTHRGRIYEQYF.

Regarding this clonotype: Its ends do not fully match the called genes, so a read error is possible. The chain has TRBV6-6 and TRBJ2-1; D assignment may be TRBD1 or TRBD2 (5 bases each). Germline V lookup: CDR1 MNHNY, CDR2 SVGAGI (reference sequence). The CDR3 covers 15 residues. CDR3 region: CASSWGGWAYNEHFF. DNA for the CDR3: TGTGCCAGCAGCTGGGGCGGGTGGGCCTACAATGAGCACTTCTTC.

With regard to this clonotype: The junction differs from germline at one of its ends, possibly a read error. This chain joins TRBV20-1 and TRBJ2-1, with D possibly being TRBD2 (6 bases). Germline V gene data show CDR1 as DFQATT and CDR2 as SNEGSKA (reference sequence). The CDR3 spans 15 residues. CDR3 residues: CSARALAFSYSERFF. CDR3 coding DNA: TGCAGTGCTAGGGCTCTAGCGTTCTCCTATAGTGAGCGGTTCTTC.

About this clonotype: The junction departs from the called germline gene at one end, perhaps through a read error. The chain combines TRBV11-3 with TRBJ1-1; D gene uncertain. Germline values: CDR1 SGHNT, CDR2 YENEEA. This CDR3 has 14 amino acids. CDR3 in DNA: TGTACCAGCAGCTCGCACGGATGGCAGGCTGAAGCTTTCTTT. Protein product: CTSSSHGWQAEAFF.

This clonotype showed up just once. Its ends do not fully match the called genes, so a read error is possible. The chain uses TRBV4-3 and TRBJ2-2; 8 nucleotides line up with TRBD2. CDR1 and CDR2 from the germline V gene are LGHNA and YSLEER. The CDR3 covers 17 residues. Here the CDR3 reads CANSQDPAGERNGELFF. For the CDR3, the DNA is TGCGCCAACAGCCAAGATCCAGCGGGAGAAAGAAACGGGGAGCTGTTTTTT.

The J gene is TRBJ2-7, the V gene TRBV11-2, with TRBD1 as a possible D gene (5 bases). The CDR3 consists of 15 residues. Germline V gives CDR1 SGHAT, CDR2 FQNNGV. The V end lost 5 bases, the J end lost 5 bases, and 19 bases lay between the germline ends. The CDR3 reads CASSQDSSPLHEQYF. In nucleotides, the CDR3 is TGTGCCAGCAGCCAAGACAGCTCCCCCCTCCACGAGCAGTACTTC.

The chain links TRBV29-1 to TRBJ2-1; possibly TRBD2 for D (5 bases). Germline assignment: CDR1 SQVTM and CDR2 ANQGSEA. There are 14 residues in the CDR3. V was clipped by 4 bases and J by 10 bases, with 20 bases between them. The CDR3 DNA sequence: TGCAGCGTTGTATTGAGCGAGGGTAGGGAAGAGCAGTTCTTC. Protein: CSVVLSEGREEQFF.

As for this clonotype: Mismatch with germline at one junction end may stem from a read error. The chain joins TRBV5-1 to TRBJ2-1; TRBD2 aligns across 13 bases. The CDR3 extends over 18 amino acids. Germline loops: CDR1 SGHRS, CDR2 YFSETQ. CDR3 sequence: CANSRNPGLAGYYNEQIF. The CDR3 DNA sequence: TGCGCCAACAGCCGAAATCCGGGACTAGCGGGATATTACAATGAGCAGATCTTC. The full variable domain, in which reference TRBV5-1 and TRBJ2-1 provide the parts outside the CDR3, is KAGVTQTPRYLIKTRGQQVTLSCSPISGHRSVSWYQQTPGQGLQFLFEYFSETQRNKGNFPGRFSGRQFSNSRSEMNVSTLELGDSALYLCANSRNPGLAGYYNEQIFGPGTRLTVL.

Of note for this clonotype: A read error may produce the germline difference seen at one junction end. The V gene is TRBV20-1, the J gene TRBJ1-2, with D maybe TRBD1 (5 bases). The CDR3 contains 13 residues. Germline V gene sequence: CDR1 DFQATT, CDR2 SNEGSKA (reference sequence). CDR3 loop: CSAAPGTIDGYTF. The CDR3 region has the DNA TGCAGTGCCGCCCCAGGGACTATTGATGGCTACACCTTT.

Concerning this clonotype: Likely a read error: the CDR3 ends without its conserved phenylalanine or tryptophan. The chain uses TRBV11-2 and TRBJ1-1; 7 bases match TRBD1. The CDR3 spans 14 residues. V trimming: 4 bases; J trimming: 5 bases; junction bases outside the gene matches: 7. Germline CDR1 reads SGHAT; CDR2 reads FQNNGV. This chain's CDR3 is CASSSTGIGTEAFL. CDR3 DNA: TGTGCCAGCAGCTCGACAGGGATAGGGACTGAAGCTTTCTTG.

Turning to this clonotype: At one boundary the junction diverges from the germline segment, which might be a read error. The genes are TRBV20-1 and TRBJ1-5, with TRBD1 matching over 8 bases. This CDR3 is 14 amino acids long. Germline values: CDR1 DFQATT, CDR2 SNEGSKA (reference sequence). The CDR3 is CSAHADRANHPQHF. The DNA for the CDR3 is TGCAGTGCTCATGCGGACAGGGCAAATCACCCCCAGCATTTT.

This clonotype appeared a single time. The conserved closing phenylalanine or tryptophan is absent in this CDR3, likely reflecting a read error. The CDR3 DNA is TGCAGTGCTAGAGCCGTCAACCGTGCCCTACAGGTGGCCAAAAACATTCAGTACCTC. Translated, it gives CSARAVNRALQVAKNIQYL. The chain uses TRBV20-1 and TRBJ2-4; D possibly corresponds to TRBD1 (5 bases). This CDR3 is 19 amino acids long. V lost 1 base to trimming and J lost 1 base, with 23 bases between them. Per germline, CDR1 DFQATT and CDR2 SNEGSKA (reference sequence).

This clonotype was observed a few times. This chain uses TRBV11-1 with TRBJ2-7; TRBD1 matches 9 bases. This CDR3 is 13 amino acids long. Germline V gene lookup returns CDR1 SGHAT and CDR2 FQDESV (reference sequence). After removal of 7 bases from V and 7 bases from J, the junction contained 8 bases not matched to a gene. The CDR3 DNA reads as TGTGCCAGCAACACGGACAGGGGTAGAGAGCAGTACTTC. Its translation is CASNTDRGREQYF. Drawing the rest from reference TRBV11-1 and TRBJ2-7, the complete variable domain is EAEVAQSPRYKITEKSQAVAFWCDPISGHATLYWYRQILGQGPELLVQFQDESVVDDSQLPKDRFSAERLKGVDSTLKIQPAELGDSAMYLCASNTDRGREQYFGPGTRLTVT.

With respect to this clonotype: The junction departs from the called germline gene at one end, perhaps through a read error. The CDR3 sequence: CASNDTGTAGAQYF. CDR3 nucleotide sequence: TGTGCCAGCAATGATACTGGGACCGCGGGGGCCCAGTATTTC. The chain couples TRBV6-5 to TRBJ2-5; D might be TRBD2 (7 bases). The CDR3 loop spans 14 amino acids. Germline CDR1 and CDR2: MNHEY and SVGAGI.

In its sample, this clonotype was seen many times. The V gene is TRBV24-1, the J gene TRBJ2-1; D is unclear. Trimming cost V 5 bases and J 5 bases, with 9 bases left between them. The germline gives CDR1 KGHDR, CDR2 SFDVKD. This CDR3 contains 13 residues. As DNA, the CDR3 is TGTGCCACCAGTGGTGATGGGGACAATGAGCAGTTCTTC. It translates to CATSGDGDNEQFF.

Concerning this clonotype: The junction departs from the called germline gene at one end, perhaps through a read error. The rearrangement uses TRBV6-5 and TRBJ2-5; D remains unclear. Germline assignment: CDR1 MNHEY and CDR2 SVGAGI. This CDR3 comprises 13 residues. CDR3 bases: TGTGGCAGCCGTGGGCTTTCCCAAGAGACCCAATACTTC. It codes for CGSRGLSQETQYF.

Remarks on this clonotype: It may be a read error: a sequence one base away is much more abundant. The chain couples TRBV29-1 to TRBJ2-4; D may be TRBD2 (6 bases). The CDR3 runs to 11 residues. V was clipped by 7 bases and J by 6 bases, with 10 bases between them. Germline V gene lookup returns CDR1 SQVTM and CDR2 ANQGSEA. The CDR3 here is CSGEGGNIQYF. The CDR3 region has the DNA TGCAGCGGAGAGGGAGGAAACATTCAGTACTTC.

This sequence joins TRBV11-2 and TRBJ2-5, with D possibly called TRBD1 or TRBD2 (5 bases each). Looked up from germline, CDR1 is SGHAT and CDR2 is FQNNGV. The CDR3 is 16 residues long. Trimming shortened V by 5 bases and J by 5 bases, and 21 bases separated the two germline ends. CDR3 in DNA: TGTGCCAGCAGCACCACAATGGGGGTGCCAAATGAGACCCAGTACTTC. As protein: CASSTTMGVPNETQYF.